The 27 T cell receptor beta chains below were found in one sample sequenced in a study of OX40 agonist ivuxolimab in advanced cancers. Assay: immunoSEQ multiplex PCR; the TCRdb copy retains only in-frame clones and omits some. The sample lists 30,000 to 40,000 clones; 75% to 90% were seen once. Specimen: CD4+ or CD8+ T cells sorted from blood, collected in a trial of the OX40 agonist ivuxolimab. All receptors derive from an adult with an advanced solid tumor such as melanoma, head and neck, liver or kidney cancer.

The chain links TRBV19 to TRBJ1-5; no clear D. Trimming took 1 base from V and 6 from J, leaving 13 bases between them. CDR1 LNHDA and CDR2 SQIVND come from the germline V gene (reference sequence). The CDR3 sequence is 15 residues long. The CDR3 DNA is TGTGCCAGTAGTATAGGTCAGATTTGGATTCAGCCCCAGCATTTT. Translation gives CASSIGQIWIQPQHF.

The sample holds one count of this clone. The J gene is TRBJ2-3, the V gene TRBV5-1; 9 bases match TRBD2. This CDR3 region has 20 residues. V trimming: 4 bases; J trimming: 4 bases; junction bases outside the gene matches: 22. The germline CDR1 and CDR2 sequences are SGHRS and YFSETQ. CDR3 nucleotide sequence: TGCGCCAGCAGCCTGCAAGGCCTAGCGGGGAGCTCAGGAGGCGCAGATACGCAGTATTTT. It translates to CASSLQGLAGSSGGADTQYF. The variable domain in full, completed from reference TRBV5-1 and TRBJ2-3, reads KAGVTQTPRYLIKTRGQQVTLSCSPISGHRSVSWYQQTPGQGLQFLFEYFSETQRNKGNFPGRFSGRQFSNSRSEMNVSTLELGDSALYLCASSLQGLAGSSGGADTQYFGPGTRLTVL.

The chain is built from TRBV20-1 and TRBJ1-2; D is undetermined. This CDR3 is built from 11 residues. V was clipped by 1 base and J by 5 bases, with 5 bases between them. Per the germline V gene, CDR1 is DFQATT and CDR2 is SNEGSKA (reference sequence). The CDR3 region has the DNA TGCAGTGCTAGAGTGGAGTATGGCTACACCTTC. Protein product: CSARVEYGYTF.

CDR3 protein: CASSLRGGHETQYF. The CDR3 DNA sequence: TGTGCCAGCAGCTTGCGCGGTGGGCATGAGACCCAGTACTTC. This chain uses TRBV5-6 with TRBJ2-5, with D uncertain. Per germline, CDR1 SGHDT and CDR2 YYEEEE. CDR3 length: 14 amino acids. V gave up 1 base and J gave up 5 bases, with 12 bases separating them.

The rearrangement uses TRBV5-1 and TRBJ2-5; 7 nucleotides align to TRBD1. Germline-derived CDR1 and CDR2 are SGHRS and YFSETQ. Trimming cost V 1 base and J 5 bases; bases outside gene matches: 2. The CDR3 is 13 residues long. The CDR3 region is CASSLRGLETQYF. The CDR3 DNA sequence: TGCGCCAGCAGCTTGAGGGGGCTGGAGACCCAGTACTTC.

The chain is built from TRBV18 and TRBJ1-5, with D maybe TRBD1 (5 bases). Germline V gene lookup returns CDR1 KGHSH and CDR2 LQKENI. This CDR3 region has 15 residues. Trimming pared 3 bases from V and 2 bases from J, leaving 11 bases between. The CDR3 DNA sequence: TGTGCCAGCTCACCCGACAGCCTCGGCAATCAGCCCCAGCATTTT. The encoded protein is CASSPDSLGNQPQHF.

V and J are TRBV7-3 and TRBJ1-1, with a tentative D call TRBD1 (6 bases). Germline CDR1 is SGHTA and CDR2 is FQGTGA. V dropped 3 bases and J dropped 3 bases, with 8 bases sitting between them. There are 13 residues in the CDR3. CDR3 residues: CASSLTGYTEAFF. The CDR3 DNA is TGTGCCAGCAGCTTGACAGGTTACACTGAAGCTTTCTTT.

CDR3 residues: CSVLRAGSSTDTQYF. The CDR3 coding sequence is TGCAGCGTTCTCAGGGCAGGGTCTAGCACAGATACGCAGTATTTT. V is TRBV29-1 and J is TRBJ2-3, with a tentative D call TRBD1 (5 bases). There are 15 residues in the CDR3. V was shortened by 5 bases and J by 0 bases, with 15 bases between the two germline ends. Germline V gene sequence: CDR1 SQVTM, CDR2 ANQGSEA.

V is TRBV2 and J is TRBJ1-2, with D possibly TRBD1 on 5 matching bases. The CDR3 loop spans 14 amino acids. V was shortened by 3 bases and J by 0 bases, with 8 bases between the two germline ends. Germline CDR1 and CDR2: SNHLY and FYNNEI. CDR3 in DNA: TGTGCCAGCAGTGAGAGGGGCCCTAACTATGGCTACACCTTC. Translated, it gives CASSERGPNYGYTF.

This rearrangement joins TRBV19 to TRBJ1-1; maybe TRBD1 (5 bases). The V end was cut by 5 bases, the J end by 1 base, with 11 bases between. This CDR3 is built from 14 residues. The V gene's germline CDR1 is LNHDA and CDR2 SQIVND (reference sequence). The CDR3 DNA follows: TGTGCCAGTAGTTCGGGACGTTCGAACACTGAAGCTTTCTTT. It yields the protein CASSSGRSNTEAFF. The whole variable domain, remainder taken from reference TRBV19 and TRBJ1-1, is DGGITQSPKYLFRKEGQNVTLSCEQNLNHDAMYWYRQDPGQGLRLIYYSQIVNDFQKGDIAEGYSVSREKKESFPLTVTSAQKNPTAFYLCASSSGRSNTEAFFGQGTRLTVV.

The CDR3 spells CASSLGSALDFTQETQYF. As DNA, the CDR3 is TGTGCCAGCAGCTTGGGGTCGGCGCTAGACTTTACCCAAGAGACCCAGTACTTC. The rearrangement joins TRBV5-4 to TRBJ2-5; D ambiguous. The length of the CDR3 is 18 residues. Germline CDR1 reads SGHNT; CDR2 reads YYREEE (reference sequence). The V and J ends lost 0 bases and 1 base respectively, with 19 bases between them. Complete variable domain (other parts from reference TRBV5-4 and TRBJ2-5): ETGVTQSPTHLIKTRGQQVTLRCSSQSGHNTVSWYQQALGQGPQFIFQYYREEENGRGNFPPRFSGLQFPNYSSELNVNALELDDSALYLCASSLGSALDFTQETQYFGPGTRLLVL.

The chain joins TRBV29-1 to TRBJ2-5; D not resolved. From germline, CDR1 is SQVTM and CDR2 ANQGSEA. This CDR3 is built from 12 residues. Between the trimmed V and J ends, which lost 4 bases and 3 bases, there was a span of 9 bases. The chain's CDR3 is CSVVGPEETQYF. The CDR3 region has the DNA TGCAGCGTTGTCGGGCCAGAAGAGACCCAGTACTTC.

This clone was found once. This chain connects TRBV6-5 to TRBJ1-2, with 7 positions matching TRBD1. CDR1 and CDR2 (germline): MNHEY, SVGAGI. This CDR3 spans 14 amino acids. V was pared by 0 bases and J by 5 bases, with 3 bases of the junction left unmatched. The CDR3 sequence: CASSYSKTGYGYTF. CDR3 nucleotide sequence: TGTGCCAGCAGTTACTCGAAGACAGGGTATGGCTACACCTTC.

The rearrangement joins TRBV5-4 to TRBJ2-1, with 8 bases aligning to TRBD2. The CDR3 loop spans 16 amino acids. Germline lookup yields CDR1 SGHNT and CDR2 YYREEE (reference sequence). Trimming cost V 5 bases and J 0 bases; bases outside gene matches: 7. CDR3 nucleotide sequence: TGTGCCAGCAGTACGGGGGGGGCAAGCTCCTACAATGAGCAGTTCTTC. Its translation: CASSTGGASSYNEQFF.

For the CDR3, the DNA is TGTGCCAGCAGCCCGGGGGGGCTAGGTAATGAGCAGTTCTTC. This sequence encodes CASSPGGLGNEQFF. The gene calls are TRBV7-9 and TRBJ2-1, with 8 positions matching TRBD2. The ends lost 5 bases at V and 7 bases at J; junction bases unmatched: 7. The CDR3 has 14 amino acids. Germline values: CDR1 SEHNR, CDR2 FQNEAQ (reference sequence).

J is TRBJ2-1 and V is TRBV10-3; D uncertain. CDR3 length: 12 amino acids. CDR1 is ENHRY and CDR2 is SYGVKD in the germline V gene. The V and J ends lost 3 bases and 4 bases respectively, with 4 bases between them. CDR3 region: CAISDRYNEQFF. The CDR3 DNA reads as TGTGCCATCAGTGATAGGTACAATGAGCAGTTCTTC.

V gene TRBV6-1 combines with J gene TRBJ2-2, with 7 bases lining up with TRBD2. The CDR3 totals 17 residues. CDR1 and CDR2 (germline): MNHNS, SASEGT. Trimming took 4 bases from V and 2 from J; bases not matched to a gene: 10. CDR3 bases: TGTGCCAGCAGTGGTCCAATGCCGGGACTAAACACCGGGGAGCTGTTTTTT. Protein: CASSGPMPGLNTGELFF.

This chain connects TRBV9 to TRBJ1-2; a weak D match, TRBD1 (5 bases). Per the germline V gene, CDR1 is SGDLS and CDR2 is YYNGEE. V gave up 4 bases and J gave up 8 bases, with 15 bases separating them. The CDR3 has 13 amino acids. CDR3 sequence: CASSLQEIGGYTF. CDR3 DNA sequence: TGTGCCAGCAGCCTACAGGAGATTGGGGGCTACACCTTC.

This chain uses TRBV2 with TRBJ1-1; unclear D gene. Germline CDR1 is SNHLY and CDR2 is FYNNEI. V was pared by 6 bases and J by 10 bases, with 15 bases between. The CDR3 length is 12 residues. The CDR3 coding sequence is TGTGCCAGCAGGTGGGCGTCTGCGGTAGCTTTCTTT. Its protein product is CASRWASAVAFF.

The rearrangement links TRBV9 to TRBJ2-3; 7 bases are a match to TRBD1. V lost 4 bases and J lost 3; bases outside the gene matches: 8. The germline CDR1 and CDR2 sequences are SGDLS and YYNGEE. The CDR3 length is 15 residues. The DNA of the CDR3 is TGTGCCAGCAGCTTTACAGGGGATCAGACAGATACGCAGTATTTT. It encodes CASSFTGDQTDTQYF. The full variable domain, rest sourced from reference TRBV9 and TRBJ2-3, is DSGVTQTPKHLITATGQRVTLRCSPRSGDLSVYWYQQSLDQGLQFLIQYYNGEERAKGNILERFSAQQFPDLHSELNLSSLELGDSALYFCASSFTGDQTDTQYFGPGTRLTVL.

In DNA, the CDR3 is TGTGCTAGTGGTTTGGTACGGAGCGGGGAGCTGTTTTTT. Its translation: CASGLVRSGELFF. The V and J genes are TRBV12-5 and TRBJ2-2; the D is unclear. From germline, CDR1 is LGHNT and CDR2 FRNRAP. The V and J ends lost 0 bases and 7 bases respectively, with 6 bases between them. The CDR3 is 13 residues long.

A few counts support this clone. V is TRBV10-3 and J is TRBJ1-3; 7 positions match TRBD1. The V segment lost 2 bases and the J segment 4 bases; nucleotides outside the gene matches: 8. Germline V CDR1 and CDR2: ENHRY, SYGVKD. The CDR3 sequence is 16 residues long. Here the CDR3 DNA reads TGTGCCATCAGTGAGGGAAGACAGGGTTCGGGAAACACCATATATTTT. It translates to CAISEGRQGSGNTIYF.

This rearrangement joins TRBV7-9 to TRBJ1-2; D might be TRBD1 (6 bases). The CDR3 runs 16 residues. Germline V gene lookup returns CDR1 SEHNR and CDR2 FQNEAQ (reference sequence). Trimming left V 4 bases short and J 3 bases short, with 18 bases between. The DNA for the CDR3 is TGTGCCAGCAGCTCCTGGGGGGGGGCGCAGGACTATGGCTACACCTTC. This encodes CASSSWGGAQDYGYTF.

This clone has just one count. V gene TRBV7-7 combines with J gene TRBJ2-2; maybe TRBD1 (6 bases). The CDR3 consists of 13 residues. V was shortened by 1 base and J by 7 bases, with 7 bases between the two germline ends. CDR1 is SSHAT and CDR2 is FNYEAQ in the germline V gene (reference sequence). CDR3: CASSLGGRGELFF. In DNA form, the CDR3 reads TGTGCCAGCAGCTTAGGGGGGCGCGGGGAGCTGTTTTTT.

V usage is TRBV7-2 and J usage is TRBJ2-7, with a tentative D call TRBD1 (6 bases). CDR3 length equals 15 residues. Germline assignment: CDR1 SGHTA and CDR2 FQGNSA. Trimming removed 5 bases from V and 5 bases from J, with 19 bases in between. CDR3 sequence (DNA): TGTGCCAGCAGCAGGCCCACAGGGTGGCAACACGAGCAGTACTTC. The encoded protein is CASSRPTGWQHEQYF.

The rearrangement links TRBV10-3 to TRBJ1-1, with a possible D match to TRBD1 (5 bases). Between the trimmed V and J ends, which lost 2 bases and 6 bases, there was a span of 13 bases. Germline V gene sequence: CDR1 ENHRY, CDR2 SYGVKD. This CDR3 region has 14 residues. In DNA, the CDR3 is TGTGCCATCAGTGAGACAGGTGAGGAGGCTGAAGCTTTCTTT. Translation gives CAISETGEEAEAFF.

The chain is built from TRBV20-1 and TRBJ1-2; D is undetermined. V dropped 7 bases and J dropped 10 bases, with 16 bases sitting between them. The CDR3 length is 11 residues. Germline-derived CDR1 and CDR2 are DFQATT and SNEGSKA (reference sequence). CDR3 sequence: CSVRTDLPYTF. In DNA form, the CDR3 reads TGCAGTGTAAGGACGGATCTACCCTACACCTTC.